One and the same sample provided the 30 T cell receptor beta chains below, sequenced in a study of T cells in Graves' hyperthyroidism and ophthalmopathy. There were TCR beta CDR3 regions amplified from RNA transcripts. HTBI primers were employed in a first-round RT-PCR of the TCR CDR3. In TCRdb, the multiplex PCR reads were re-called with MiXCR into one record per CDR3 protein. The table lists about 500,000 distinct CDR3 sequences, about 16% of them singletons. The sample comprised blood. Every receptor here comes from a woman aged 25 to 39 with Graves' ophthalmopathy.

This sequence joins TRBV6-5 and TRBJ1-1; 10 bases are a match to TRBD1. Trimming took 0 bases from V and 4 from J; bases not matched to a gene: 5. Germline lookup yields CDR1 MNHEY and CDR2 SVGAGI. The CDR3 loop spans 16 amino acids. The CDR3 sequence: CASSYSGGQGSTEAFF. CDR3 bases: TGTGCCAGCAGTTACTCAGGGGGACAGGGGAGCACTGAAGCTTTCTTT.

This clonotype was observed at least ten times. The gene calls are TRBV20-1 and TRBJ2-7; D is possibly TRBD2 (6 bases). The germline V and J ends were trimmed by 5 bases and 4 bases, with 12 bases remaining between them. The CDR3 contains 12 residues. Germline V lookup: CDR1 DFQATT, CDR2 SNEGSKA (reference sequence). CDR3 in amino acids: CSAWTEGYEQYF. DNA of the CDR3: TGCAGTGCTTGGACGGAGGGGTACGAGCAGTACTTC.

About this clonotype itself: It may be a read error: a sequence one base away is much more abundant. The V call is TRBV27, the J call TRBJ2-1, with D hard to call. V dropped 2 bases and J dropped 10 bases, with 15 bases sitting between them. This CDR3 is 14 amino acids long. Germline V lookup: CDR1 MNHEY, CDR2 SMNVEV (reference sequence). The CDR3 here is CASSLVGSYYEQFF. In DNA, the CDR3 is TGTGCCAGCAGTTTAGTGGGCTCCTACTACGAGCAGTTCTTC.

This clonotype was picked up many times. CDR3 residues: CASSPQMDLNYGYTF. The CDR3 coding sequence is TGTGCCAGCTCACCACAGATGGACTTAAACTATGGCTACACCTTC. The chain carries TRBV18 and TRBJ1-2, with unresolved D. The V and J ends lost 1 base and 2 bases respectively, with 11 bases between them. Germline loops: CDR1 KGHSH, CDR2 LQKENI. CDR3 size: 15 residues.

J is TRBJ2-1 and V is TRBV4-3; either TRBD1 or TRBD2 may fit D (5 bases each). V dropped 6 bases and J dropped 0 bases, with 15 bases sitting between them. The V gene's germline CDR1 is LGHNA and CDR2 YSLEER. This CDR3 is built from 16 residues. The CDR3 DNA is TGCGCCAGCAGTCCAGGGACCGTCAGCTCCTACAATGAGCAGTTCTTC. Translating it yields CASSPGTVSSYNEQFF.

V and J are TRBV5-1 and TRBJ1-3, with a weak D call TRBD1 (6 bases). Germline-derived CDR1 and CDR2 are SGHRS and YFSETQ. The CDR3 is 12 residues long. The V and J ends lost 4 bases and 16 bases respectively, with 18 bases between them. The chain's CDR3 is CASSRELGGLYF. The CDR3 DNA sequence: TGCGCCAGCAGCCGTGAATTGGGGGGGCTTTATTTT.

This clonotype was detected many times. The chain couples TRBV6-2 or TRBV6-3 to TRBJ2-1; 7 positions match TRBD1. The germline V gene encodes CDR1 MNHEY and CDR2 SVGEGT. The J segment lost 0 bases and the V segment lost 4 bases, leaving 18 bases of the junction unmatched. The CDR3 is 20 residues long. Here the CDR3 DNA reads TGTGCCAGCAGTTCACGGGCCAAAAAGCAGGGGGAGAGCTCCTACAATGAGCAGTTCTTC. Encoded protein: CASSSRAKKQGESSYNEQFF.

This clonotype has at least ten counts. V usage is TRBV29-1 and J usage is TRBJ2-5; 11 nucleotides align to TRBD2. Per the germline V gene, CDR1 is SQVTM and CDR2 is ANQGSEA. The CDR3 contains 14 residues. The junction had 12 bases not matched to a gene; V was cut back by 8 bases and J by 7 bases. The CDR3 protein is CSLKLTSGIGTQYF. CDR3 DNA sequence: TGCAGCCTGAAGCTGACTAGCGGGATTGGGACCCAGTACTTC. The variable domain in full, completed from reference TRBV29-1 and TRBJ2-5, reads SAVISQKPSRDICQRGTSLTIQCQVDSQVTMMFWYRQQPGQSLTLIATANQGSEATYESGFVIDKFPISRPNLTFSTLTVSNMSPEDSSIYLCSLKLTSGIGTQYFGPGTRLLVL.

The chain recombines TRBV13 with TRBJ2-7; 14 bases agree with TRBD2. The germline V gene has CDR1 PRHDT and CDR2 FYEKMQ (reference sequence). The V segment lost 5 bases and the J segment 2 bases; nucleotides outside the gene matches: 5. CDR3 size: 16 residues. The CDR3 DNA is TGTGCCAGCAGCCCTGGGACTAGCGGGAGACCCTACGAGCAGTACTTC. Translation: CASSPGTSGRPYEQYF.

The V and J genes are TRBV12-3 or TRBV12-4 and TRBJ2-4, with D unclear. Trimming stripped 0 bases from V and 1 base from J, with 10 bases between. This CDR3 is built from 16 residues. CDR3: CASSLAGSEAKNIQYF. CDR3 in DNA: TGTGCCAGCAGTTTAGCAGGGTCAGAGGCCAAAAACATTCAGTACTTC.

The table lists this clonotype with many counts. The J gene is TRBJ1-1, the V gene TRBV4-1; D perhaps matches TRBD1 (5 bases). The ends were cut back, 3 bases at V and 2 bases at J, with 10 bases in the middle. CDR1 and CDR2 from the germline V gene are MGHRA and YSYEKL. The CDR3 contains 14 residues. The CDR3 DNA is TGCGCCAGCAGCCAGCCGACAGCCAACACTGAAGCTTTCTTT. Amino acids: CASSQPTANTEAFF.

In this sample, this clonotype turned up a few times. J is TRBJ1-2 and V is TRBV20-1, with a tentative D call TRBD1 (6 bases). Per germline, CDR1 DFQATT and CDR2 SNEGSKA (reference sequence). The CDR3 length is 12 residues. The germline V and J ends were trimmed by 2 bases and 7 bases, with 11 bases remaining between them. The CDR3 nucleotides are TGCAGTGCTAGACAAGGGGGATTTGGCTACACCTTC. Its protein product is CSARQGGFGYTF.

The chain employs TRBV29-1 and TRBJ2-1; 10 bases align to TRBD2. The CDR3 has 15 residues. Per the germline V gene, CDR1 is SQVTM and CDR2 is ANQGSEA. Trimming removed 2 bases from V and 5 bases from J; junction bases left unmatched: 6. CDR3 nucleotide sequence: TGCAGCGTTGAACTAGCGGGAGCCCCTGACAATGAGCAGTTCTTC. Protein sequence: CSVELAGAPDNEQFF.

V gene TRBV7-9 combines with J gene TRBJ1-4; possible D gene TRBD1, 5 bases. This CDR3 region has 18 residues. V lost 2 bases, J lost 7 bases, and 23 bases lay in between. The germline CDR1 and CDR2 sequences are SEHNR and FQNEAQ (reference sequence). This CDR3 is CASSLRTGVAEPPEKLFF. The CDR3 DNA reads as TGTGCCAGCAGCTTAAGAACAGGTGTCGCTGAGCCGCCTGAAAAACTGTTTTTT.

This clonotype appeared a few times. The V gene is TRBV20-1, the J gene TRBJ2-1, with D tentatively TRBD2 (6 bases). Germline loops: CDR1 DFQATT, CDR2 SNEGSKA (reference sequence). With 5 bases removed from V and 4 bases from J, the gap between germline ends came to 24 bases. The CDR3 covers 17 residues. CDR3 sequence: CSALLRDLNALYNEQFF. In DNA, the CDR3 is TGCAGTGCTTTACTGCGGGACCTGAATGCCTTATACAATGAGCAGTTCTTC.

The DNA for the CDR3 is TGTGCCAGCAGCGCCGGGACTAGCGCGAGAGGGGTATCCTACGAGCAGTACTTC. It specifies CASSAGTSARGVSYEQYF. The V and J genes are TRBV9 and TRBJ2-7; 10 nucleotides match TRBD2. This CDR3 is built from 18 residues. V gave up 3 bases and J gave up 1 base; unmatched junction bases: 13. Germline loops: CDR1 SGDLS, CDR2 YYNGEE.

The rearrangement uses TRBV11-1 and TRBJ2-7; 14 bases agree with TRBD2. After removal of 5 bases from V and 1 base from J, the junction contained 13 bases not matched to a gene. The CDR3 spans 19 residues. Germline assignment: CDR1 SGHAT and CDR2 FQDESV (reference sequence). CDR3 coding DNA: TGTGCCAGCAGCCAAGGCCGGGGACTAGCGGGAGACGGGTCCTACGAGCAGTACTTC. The encoded protein is CASSQGRGLAGDGSYEQYF.

The chain is built from TRBV29-1 and TRBJ2-3; no clear D gene. The CDR3 length is 11 residues. The ends were cut back, 2 bases at V and 3 bases at J, with 3 bases in the middle. Per germline, CDR1 SQVTM and CDR2 ANQGSEA. The chain's CDR3 is CSVELTDTQYF. The CDR3 nucleotides read TGCAGCGTTGAATTAACAGATACGCAGTATTTT.

The CDR3 region is CASRDSSVYEQFF. The DNA of the CDR3 is TGTGCCAGCAGAGACTCTAGCGTTTATGAGCAGTTCTTC. The chain carries TRBV6-5 and TRBJ2-1; tentatively, D is TRBD2 (6 bases). Per the germline V gene, CDR1 is MNHEY and CDR2 is SVGAGI. The CDR3 totals 13 residues. Trimming took off 6 bases at V and 8 bases at J, with 14 bases between the two ends.

The V and J genes are TRBV24-1 and TRBJ2-7; no clear D. V dropped 9 bases and J dropped 5 bases, with 16 bases sitting between them. The CDR3 spans 13 residues. Germline assignment: CDR1 KGHDR and CDR2 SFDVKD. CDR3 amino acids: CATSNLLGDEQYF. As DNA, the CDR3 is TGTGCCACCTCTAACTTGTTAGGCGACGAGCAGTACTTC.

This clonotype was counted at least ten times. The chain's CDR3 is CASSQPGGYNEQFF. The CDR3 DNA sequence: TGTGCCAGCTCACAACCGGGGGGGTACAATGAGCAGTTCTTC. The chain combines TRBV18 with TRBJ2-1, with TRBD2 matching over 8 bases. Germline loops: CDR1 KGHSH, CDR2 LQKENI. V trimming: 4 bases; J trimming: 4 bases; junction bases outside the gene matches: 3. The CDR3 totals 14 residues.

The rearrangement joins TRBV2 to TRBJ2-2; no firm D call. V gave up 4 bases and J gave up 6 bases, with 9 bases separating them. The CDR3 runs 13 residues. Per the germline V gene, CDR1 is SNHLY and CDR2 is FYNNEI. CDR3 sequence reads: CASSGLGSGELFF. The CDR3 DNA follows: TGTGCCAGCAGTGGGCTGGGATCCGGGGAGCTGTTTTTT.

V is TRBV6-5 and J is TRBJ2-2; possibly TRBD1 for D (6 bases). Per germline, CDR1 MNHEY and CDR2 SVGAGI. The CDR3 extends over 15 amino acids. V gave up 4 bases and J gave up 3 bases, with 12 bases separating them. CDR3 amino acids: CASSSGQIYTGELFF. In nucleotides, the CDR3 is TGTGCCAGCAGTTCAGGACAGATTTACACCGGGGAGCTGTTTTTT.

This clonotype has more than one count but fewer than ten. The rearrangement uses TRBV6-5 and TRBJ1-1, with 7 bases identical to TRBD1. V lost 1 base, J lost 9 bases, and 11 bases stayed unmatched. Germline-derived CDR1 and CDR2 are MNHEY and SVGAGI. CDR3 size: 15 residues. In DNA, the CDR3 is TGTGCCAGCAGTTACTTAACAGGGGATCACGGTAAAGCTTTCTTT. Translated, it gives CASSYLTGDHGKAFF.

This clonotype was counted at least ten times. CDR3 region: CASSLYDFKVIGANVLTF. Here the CDR3 DNA reads TGTGCCAGCAGTTTATACGATTTTAAGGTGATTGGGGCCAACGTCCTGACTTTC. J is TRBJ2-6 and V is TRBV28; D gene uncertain. V gave up 1 base and J gave up 3 bases, with 16 bases separating them. This CDR3 is 18 amino acids long. Germline V gives CDR1 MDHEN, CDR2 SYDVKM.

V gene TRBV4-1 combines with J gene TRBJ1-2; 7 bases map to TRBD1. The CDR3 runs to 14 residues. The junction had 0 bases not matched to a gene; V was cut back by 0 bases and J by 2 bases. Germline-derived CDR1 and CDR2 are MGHRA and YSYEKL. CDR3 in amino acids: CASSQETGNYGYTF. The CDR3 DNA sequence: TGCGCCAGCAGCCAAGAGACAGGGAACTATGGCTACACCTTC.

For this clonotype: One base away lies a much larger clone, so this may be a sequencing read error. This chain joins TRBV12-3 or TRBV12-4 and TRBJ2-7, with TRBD2 as a possible D gene (6 bases). The CDR3 has 13 amino acids. CDR3 bases: TGTGCCAGCAGCCCGGGGGACTCGGCCGAGCAGCACTTC. Protein product: CASSPGDSAEQHF.

This clonotype showed up many times. This rearrangement joins TRBV20-1 to TRBJ2-2; D uncertain. The germline V gene has CDR1 DFQATT and CDR2 SNEGSKA (reference sequence). This CDR3 is built from 16 residues. Trimming stripped 0 bases from V and 2 bases from J, with 13 bases between. CDR3 bases: TGCAGTGCTAGAGACCCTAAGGACGGAAACACCGGGGAGCTGTTTTTT. It yields the protein CSARDPKDGNTGELFF.

The chain joins TRBV12-3 or TRBV12-4 to TRBJ2-5; perhaps TRBD1 as D (5 bases). Between the trimmed V and J ends, which lost 4 bases and 1 base, there was a span of 10 bases. This CDR3 contains 14 residues. The CDR3 is CASSSKGFQETQYF. DNA for the CDR3: TGTGCCAGCAGTTCGAAGGGGTTCCAAGAGACCCAGTACTTC.

The table lists this clonotype with a count of one. A single base separates this from a much larger clone, so it may be a read error. J is TRBJ1-2 and V is TRBV20-1; possible D gene TRBD1, 5 bases. The CDR3 extends over 12 amino acids. CDR1 and CDR2 (germline): DFQATT, SNEGSKA (reference sequence). CDR3 region: CSAGEGLGGYTF. The CDR3, as DNA: TGCAGTGCTGGAGAGGGGTTGGGCGGCTACACCTTC.